This passage covers 19 T cell receptor beta chains from one sample sequenced in a study of early stage breast cancer tumors (dated by TCRdb to 2017 to 2019). Library preparation was by the immunoSEQ multiplex PCR assay. The source is immuneACCESS, and TCRdb retained only in-frame sequences with V and J called. Part of the clones is not carried over; for the studies checked, unresolved V genes explain less than half of this, and the remainder is unexplained. The sample table lists roughly 53,000 clones, around 90% of them with a count of one. Of the sample, around 5% falls within the top ten clones. Sequencing used blood. The receptors were sampled from an older person with breast cancer.

This chain joins TRBV15 and TRBJ1-2; D not resolved. Germline-derived CDR1 and CDR2 are LNHNV and YYDKDF (reference sequence). The CDR3 runs to 15 residues. V lost 0 bases and J lost 1, with 9 bases in between. CDR3 loop: CATSREARFNYGYTF. The CDR3 nucleotides are TGTGCCACCAGCAGAGAAGCGAGGTTTAACTATGGCTACACCTTC.

This chain joins TRBV7-8 and TRBJ1-4; perhaps TRBD1 as D (5 bases). This CDR3 has 15 residues. Trimming pared 2 bases from V and 6 bases from J, leaving 13 bases between. Germline V gene sequence: CDR1 SGHVS, CDR2 FQNEAQ. In DNA form, the CDR3 reads TGTGCCAGCAGCTTAATCCAGGGCGCGGATGAAAAACTGTTTTTT. Translated: CASSLIQGADEKLFF.

The rearrangement links TRBV2 to TRBJ1-1, with 9 bases fitting TRBD1. J gave up 3 bases and V 7 bases, and 3 bases lay outside the gene matches. The CDR3 consists of 13 residues. CDR1 and CDR2 from the germline V gene are SNHLY and FYNNEI. The CDR3 sequence is CASTGQGHTEAFF. CDR3 sequence (DNA): TGTGCCAGCACGGGACAGGGACACACTGAAGCTTTCTTT. The complete variable domain, with remaining parts taken from reference TRBV2 and TRBJ1-1, reads EPEVTQTPSHQVTQMGQEVILRCVPISNHLYFYWYRQILGQKVEFLVSFYNNEISEKSEIFDDQFSVERPDGSNFTLKIRSTKLEDSAMYFCASTGQGHTEAFFGQGTRLTVV.

The chain is built from TRBV27 and TRBJ1-2; weak D call: TRBD1 (6 bases). Trimming pared 0 bases from V and 4 bases from J, leaving 9 bases between. Germline CDR1 MNHEY, CDR2 SMNVEV (reference sequence). The CDR3 is 14 amino acids. CDR3 sequence reads: CASSLSTGIYGYTF. As DNA, the CDR3 is TGTGCCAGCAGTTTATCGACAGGCATCTATGGCTACACCTTC.

The V call is TRBV6-5, the J call TRBJ1-1; D is perhaps TRBD1 (6 bases). V dropped 4 bases and J dropped 9 bases, with 15 bases sitting between them. CDR1 MNHEY and CDR2 SVGAGI come from the germline V gene. This CDR3 has 13 residues. The CDR3 bases are TGTGCCAGCAGTTTGGAGGGGGGGCGTCAAGCTTTCTTT. It translates to CASSLEGGRQAFF.

The chain employs TRBV5-1 and TRBJ2-2, with 7 bases fitting TRBD2. Unmatched junction bases numbered 7, after V lost 4 bases and J lost 7 bases. CDR3 length: 14 residues. Germline CDR1 SGHRS, CDR2 YFSETQ. DNA of the CDR3: TGCGCCAGCAGCGCCGGGACTACATTCGGGGAGCTGTTTTTT. Encoded protein: CASSAGTTFGELFF.

The rearrangement uses TRBV5-6 and TRBJ2-7; 7 nucleotides agree with TRBD1. Germline loops: CDR1 SGHDT, CDR2 YYEEEE. The CDR3 is 14 residues long. V dropped 4 bases and J dropped 2; count of bases not matched to a gene: 6. The CDR3 region has the DNA TGTGCCAGCAGCAGGGGACAGCCCGCCTACGAGCAGTACTTC. This sequence encodes CASSRGQPAYEQYF.

V and J are TRBV4-3 and TRBJ2-7, with D possibly TRBD1 on 5 matching bases. The CDR3 length is 15 residues. V was shortened by 0 bases and J by 5 bases, with 14 bases between the two germline ends. Germline CDR1 LGHNA, CDR2 YSLEER. This CDR3 is CASSQDPTGIDEQYF. The CDR3 DNA follows: TGCGCCAGCAGCCAAGATCCCACAGGAATCGACGAGCAGTACTTC.

This CDR3 reads CASSLVGTSTDTQYF. CDR3 coding DNA: TGTGCCAGCAGCTTGGTCGGGACTAGCACAGATACGCAGTATTTT. The chain uses TRBV7-2 and TRBJ2-3; the D gene is possibly TRBD2 (6 bases). Trimming took 3 bases from V and 0 from J, leaving 10 bases between them. CDR3 length: 15 amino acids. The germline CDR1 and CDR2 sequences are SGHTA and FQGNSA. The whole variable domain, filled in from reference TRBV7-2 and TRBJ2-3, reads GAGVSQSPSNKVTEKGKDVELRCDPISGHTALYWYRQSLGQGLEFLIYFQGNSAPDKSGLPSDRFSAERTGGSVSTLTIQRTQQEDSAVYLCASSLVGTSTDTQYFGPGTRLTVL.

The chain's CDR3 is CASGAENTEAFF. CDR3 coding DNA: TGTGCCAGTGGGGCAGAGAACACTGAAGCTTTCTTT. The chain employs TRBV9 and TRBJ1-1, with D possibly matching TRBD1 (5 bases). The V end was cut by 8 bases, the J end by 1 base, with 9 bases between. This CDR3 comprises 12 residues. Germline values: CDR1 SGDLS, CDR2 YYNGEE.

In this sample, this clone turned up once. The V gene is TRBV7-9, the J gene TRBJ2-2; TRBD2 aligns across 14 bases. The CDR3 length is 17 residues. Germline assignment: CDR1 SEHNR and CDR2 FQNEAQ (reference sequence). Trimming took 5 bases from V and 9 from J; bases not matched to a gene: 11. The CDR3, as DNA: TGTGCCAGCAGCCCCAAGGGGACTAGCGGGAGTAACCGGGAGCTGTTTTTT. Its protein product is CASSPKGTSGSNRELFF. Together with reference TRBV7-9 and TRBJ2-2, the CDR3 gives the full variable domain: DTGVSQNPRHKITKRGQNVTFRCDPISEHNRLYWYRQTLGQGPEFLTYFQNEAQLEKSRLLSDRFSAERPKGSFSTLEIQRTEQGDSAMYLCASSPKGTSGSNRELFFGEGSRLTVL.

The chain employs TRBV6-6 and TRBJ2-6; 7 positions match TRBD1. Germline loops: CDR1 MNHNY, CDR2 SVGAGI (reference sequence). Losses at the gene ends were 8 bases for V and 7 bases for J; bases not matched to a gene: 8. The CDR3 runs to 14 residues. This CDR3 is CASQITGVANVLTF. The CDR3 nucleotides read TGTGCCAGCCAGATTACAGGGGTCGCCAACGTCCTGACTTTC.

This clone was found once. CDR3 nucleotide sequence: TGCAGCGTTGAAGTGGGGGCAGGTAATGAAAAACTGTTTTTT. This codes for CSVEVGAGNEKLFF. The rearrangement links TRBV29-1 to TRBJ1-4, with D possibly matching TRBD1 (6 bases). The CDR3 sequence is 14 residues long. Germline-derived CDR1 and CDR2 are SQVTM and ANQGSEA. Trimming took 1 base from V and 4 from J, leaving 10 bases between them.

The chain combines TRBV29-1 with TRBJ1-2; 7 bases map to TRBD1. Unmatched junction bases numbered 9, after V lost 1 base and J lost 7 bases. The CDR3 has 14 amino acids. Germline CDR1 SQVTM, CDR2 ANQGSEA. CDR3 sequence: CSVEVQTGMGGYTF. The CDR3 bases are TGCAGCGTTGAAGTTCAGACAGGGATGGGTGGCTACACCTTC.

The chain combines TRBV28 with TRBJ2-7; possible D gene TRBD2, 5 bases. The germline gives CDR1 MDHEN, CDR2 SYDVKM. The CDR3 runs 15 residues. V lost 1 base to trimming and J lost 0 bases, with 10 bases between them. The CDR3, as DNA: TGTGCCAGCAGTTTATACGGGAAAAGCTCCTACGAGCAGTACTTC. Protein: CASSLYGKSSYEQYF.

The chain recombines TRBV7-3 with TRBJ2-1, with D possibly matching TRBD1 (6 bases). V was pared by 5 bases and J by 9 bases, with 17 bases between. The germline CDR1 and CDR2 sequences are SGHTA and FQGTGA. The CDR3 has 14 residues. The CDR3 loop is CASSPLTGMSEQFF. The CDR3 DNA reads TGTGCCAGCAGCCCTCTTACAGGGATGAGTGAGCAGTTCTTC.

The V gene is TRBV7-2, the J gene TRBJ2-3, with D perhaps TRBD1 (6 bases). CDR1 SGHTA and CDR2 FQGNSA come from the germline V gene. This CDR3 comprises 16 residues. The ends were cut back, 7 bases at V and 4 bases at J, with 21 bases in the middle. Here the CDR3 DNA reads TGTGCCAGCACCTACCTCGCGGACAGAAGCCCAGATACGCAGTATTTT. It specifies CASTYLADRSPDTQYF.

The rearrangement joins TRBV14 to TRBJ2-7, with 9 positions matching TRBD1. Trimming removed 4 bases from V and 7 bases from J; junction bases left unmatched: 11. The CDR3 runs 15 residues. Germline values: CDR1 SGHDN, CDR2 FVKESK. CDR3 sequence: CASSRIGDREKEQYF. CDR3 coding DNA: TGTGCCAGCAGCCGGATCGGGGACAGGGAGAAGGAGCAGTACTTC.

The chain joins TRBV27 to TRBJ2-1, with 10 bases fitting TRBD2. Losses at the gene ends were 2 bases for V and 3 bases for J; bases not matched to a gene: 7. From germline, CDR1 is MNHEY and CDR2 SMNVEV (reference sequence). This CDR3 has 17 amino acids. CDR3 residues: CASSLEASGRLYNEQFF. CDR3 sequence (DNA): TGTGCCAGCAGTTTAGAGGCTAGCGGGAGACTCTACAATGAGCAGTTCTTC.